A single sample gave rise to the 25 T cell receptor beta chains below, sequenced in a study of regulatory T cells in long-lasting Graves disease. Noted time point: newly diagnosed GD, antithyroid drugs for less than 3 months. Extracted RNA from PBMCs served as the source of the TCR library. For TCR beta, libraries came from iRepertoire HTBI primers and Arm-PCR of CDR3 regions. From the multiplex PCR reads, TCRdb called clonotypes with MiXCR, one entry per CDR3 protein. The data show approximately 480,000 distinct CDR3 sequences, with around 16% seen just once and more than 9% held by the top ten. The same sample was also studied in work on T cells in Graves' hyperthyroidism and ophthalmopathy.

The sequences come from peripheral blood mononuclear cells (PBMCs), collected at new diagnosis, from a patient treated with antithyroid drugs. These receptors came from a man in his forties or fifties with Graves disease.

This clonotype was observed a few times. The V and J genes are TRBV6-1 and TRBJ2-1, with 12 positions matching TRBD2. This CDR3 spans 19 amino acids. The V gene end was trimmed by 8 bases and the J gene end by 3 bases; junction bases not matched to a gene: 17. From germline, CDR1 is MNHNS and CDR2 SASEGT. The CDR3 loop is CASGPRWASGRAYYNEQFF. The CDR3 region has the DNA TGTGCCAGCGGGCCGAGATGGGCTAGCGGGAGGGCCTACTACAATGAGCAGTTCTTC.

This clonotype was seen repeatedly, ten times or more. The chain recombines TRBV28 with TRBJ2-1, with D maybe TRBD1 (5 bases). V dropped 4 bases and J dropped 9 bases, with 10 bases sitting between them. This CDR3 is 12 amino acids long. CDR1 is MDHEN and CDR2 is SYDVKM in the germline V gene. In DNA form, the CDR3 reads TGTGCCAGCAGTTCCCAGGGTGTTGAGCAGTTCTTC. Translated, it gives CASSSQGVEQFF.

This clonotype occurred many times. The chain has TRBV28 and TRBJ2-3; possibly TRBD2 for D (6 bases). From germline, CDR1 is MDHEN and CDR2 SYDVKM. The CDR3 has 15 amino acids. V gave up 5 bases and J gave up 1 base, with 13 bases separating them. CDR3 in amino acids: CASSRGGGGTDTQYF. CDR3 bases: TGTGCCAGCAGTCGGGGAGGCGGGGGCACAGATACGCAGTATTTT.

This clonotype has a count of ten or more. The chain employs TRBV28 and TRBJ1-1; a weak D match, TRBD1 (5 bases). V was shortened by 3 bases and J by 0 bases, with 11 bases between the two germline ends. This CDR3 spans 15 amino acids. Looked up from germline, CDR1 is MDHEN and CDR2 is SYDVKM. CDR3 region: CASSFPGTLNTEAFF. The CDR3 DNA sequence: TGTGCCAGCAGTTTTCCAGGGACTCTGAACACTGAAGCTTTCTTT.

This clonotype was found many times. J is TRBJ1-1 and V is TRBV18, with D uncertain. Germline CDR1 reads KGHSH; CDR2 reads LQKENI. V lost 2 bases to trimming and J lost 3 bases, with 10 bases between them. The CDR3 loop spans 14 amino acids. The CDR3 nucleotides read TGTGCCAGCTCACCAAAGGGAAAGGACACTGAAGCTTTCTTT. It is translated as CASSPKGKDTEAFF.

This clonotype was seen a few times. Because it lacks the conserved phenylalanine or tryptophan at the end, this CDR3 is likely a read error. V and J are TRBV11-2 and TRBJ2-1, with TRBD1 identical over 7 bases. V shed 2 bases, J shed 6 bases, and the junction held 13 bases outside the gene matches. In germline, CDR1 is SGHAT, CDR2 FQNNGV. CDR3 length: 17 amino acids. The CDR3 nucleotides read TGTGCCAGCAGCTTATTTTTAGTGAACAGGGGACGCAATGAGCAGTTCCTC. This encodes CASSLFLVNRGRNEQFL.

This clonotype has just a few counts. This CDR3 is CASSYSTARARETQYF. CDR3 coding DNA: TGTGCCAGCAGTTACTCGACGGCGCGCGCTAGGGAGACCCAGTACTTC. This rearrangement joins TRBV6-5 to TRBJ2-5, with D unresolved. Germline V gene lookup returns CDR1 MNHEY and CDR2 SVGAGI. V was pared by 0 bases and J by 5 bases, with 16 bases between. This CDR3 has 16 residues.

This clonotype was seen at least ten times. The CDR3 nucleotides read TGTGCCAGCATTAATTTCCTTGGGGGGCGGGGTCATCACAATGAGCAGTTCTTC. This gives the protein CASINFLGGRGHHNEQFF. The gene calls are TRBV27 and TRBJ2-1, with D perhaps given as TRBD1 or TRBD2 (6 bases each). V lost 7 bases, J lost 5 bases, and 27 bases lay in between. This CDR3 spans 18 amino acids. CDR1 is MNHEY, CDR2 SMNVEV, per germline (reference sequence).

This clonotype was observed at least ten times. The chain combines TRBV29-1 with TRBJ2-2; the D call may be TRBD1 or TRBD2 (5 bases each). The CDR3 is 12 amino acids. The V gene lost 4 bases and the J gene lost 5 bases, with 8 bases spanning the gap. CDR1 SQVTM and CDR2 ANQGSEA come from the germline V gene. CDR3 loop: CSVVWGTGELFF. The CDR3, as DNA: TGCAGCGTTGTCTGGGGGACCGGGGAGCTGTTTTTT.

This rearrangement joins TRBV29-1 to TRBJ2-1; the D gene is possibly TRBD2 (5 bases). Germline V lookup: CDR1 SQVTM, CDR2 ANQGSEA. Trimming took 7 bases from V and 1 from J, leaving 11 bases between them. This CDR3 is built from 13 residues. CDR3 bases: TGCAGCGCCTTTGGCGGGTCCTACAATGAGCAGTTCTTC. Protein: CSAFGGSYNEQFF.

This clonotype was detected only a few times. This sequence joins TRBV28 and TRBJ1-6, with 7 bases that match TRBD1. V was pared by 6 bases and J by 14 bases, with 13 bases of the junction left unmatched. The V gene's germline CDR1 is MDHEN and CDR2 SYDVKM. The length of the CDR3 is 14 residues. The chain's CDR3 is CASSYGTVARSLHF. CDR3 DNA sequence: TGTGCCAGCAGCTATGGGACAGTCGCGAGGTCCCTCCACTTT.

There are many counts of this clonotype. The V gene is TRBV5-1, the J gene TRBJ2-1; D is possibly TRBD1 or TRBD2 (6 bases each). This CDR3 has 14 amino acids. The ends were cut back, 4 bases at V and 8 bases at J, with 16 bases in the middle. Per germline, CDR1 SGHRS and CDR2 YFSETQ. The CDR3 here is CASSGGRFGDEQFF. Written as DNA, the CDR3 is TGCGCCAGCAGCGGGGGGCGGTTCGGGGATGAGCAGTTCTTC.

This clonotype has a handful of counts. The rearrangement joins TRBV29-1 to TRBJ2-1; D is possibly TRBD2 (6 bases). The CDR3 runs 15 residues. Trimming took 4 bases from V and 1 from J, leaving 14 bases between them. CDR1 and CDR2 from the germline V gene are SQVTM and ANQGSEA. This CDR3 is CSVVPGSPSYNEQFF. CDR3 sequence (DNA): TGCAGCGTTGTGCCCGGGAGCCCTTCCTACAATGAGCAGTTCTTC.

This clonotype was seen repeatedly, ten times or more. The genes are TRBV20-1 and TRBJ2-1, with TRBD2 matching over 8 bases. V lost 0 bases and J lost 4; bases outside the gene matches: 8. The CDR3 runs 16 residues. Germline V CDR1 and CDR2: DFQATT, SNEGSKA (reference sequence). Written as DNA, the CDR3 is TGCAGTGCTAGAGATCCCAGCGGGAGTATGTACAATGAGCAGTTCTTC. It codes for CSARDPSGSMYNEQFF.

This clonotype turned up a few times. The chain has TRBV14 and TRBJ2-7, with TRBD1 as a possible D gene (5 bases). Trimming took off 4 bases at V and 2 bases at J, with 18 bases between the two ends. The germline V gene encodes CDR1 SGHDN and CDR2 FVKESK. The CDR3 spans 16 residues. CDR3 bases: TGTGCCAGCAGCCTACCACCAGGCAGGACAACCTACGAGCAGTACTTC. Translating it yields CASSLPPGRTTYEQYF.

There are many counts of this clonotype. V and J are TRBV29-1 and TRBJ1-2; TRBD1 matches at 12 bases. CDR3 size: 16 residues. CDR1 and CDR2 from the germline V gene are SQVTM and ANQGSEA. Unmatched junction bases numbered 8, after V lost 4 bases and J lost 2 bases. CDR3 amino acids: CSVVTGTGGTNYGYTF. The CDR3 nucleotides are TGCAGCGTTGTGACCGGGACAGGGGGCACAAACTATGGCTACACCTTC.

J is TRBJ1-4 and V is TRBV6-2 or TRBV6-3; D gene ambiguous. This CDR3 has 15 residues. Germline CDR1 is MNHEY and CDR2 is SVGEGT. Trimming pared 5 bases from V and 8 bases from J, leaving 18 bases between. In nucleotides, the CDR3 is TGTGCCAGCAGTGAAGCCTTCCAGGCACGAGAAAAACTGTTTTTT. This gives the protein CASSEAFQAREKLFF.

The chain recombines TRBV5-1 with TRBJ2-1, with 15 nucleotides matching TRBD2. Germline values: CDR1 SGHRS, CDR2 YFSETQ. The ends lost 0 bases at V and 7 bases at J; junction bases unmatched: 2. The CDR3 runs to 16 residues. CDR3 region: CASSLAGTSGGNEQFF. The CDR3 coding sequence is TGCGCCAGCAGCTTGGCCGGGACTAGCGGGGGGAATGAGCAGTTCTTC. Looking up the rest from reference TRBV5-1 and TRBJ2-1 gives the full variable domain: KAGVTQTPRYLIKTRGQQVTLSCSPISGHRSVSWYQQTPGQGLQFLFEYFSETQRNKGNFPGRFSGRQFSNSRSEMNVSTLELGDSALYLCASSLAGTSGGNEQFFGPGTRLTVL.

This clonotype was detected many times. The chain couples TRBV6-1 to TRBJ2-7, with D unresolved. This CDR3 spans 15 amino acids. Germline V gene data show CDR1 as MNHNS and CDR2 as SASEGT. The germline V and J ends were trimmed by 5 bases and 5 bases, with 19 bases remaining between them. The CDR3 nucleotides are TGTGCCAGCAGTCTTTGGGCTACCGGGTCCAACGAGCAGTACTTC. It yields the protein CASSLWATGSNEQYF.

Concerning this clonotype itself: Possible read error: a much larger clone is one base away. This is likely a read error, given that the CDR3 carries no conserved phenylalanine or tryptophan at its end. The chain is built from TRBV20-1 and TRBJ2-7, with 7 bases lining up with TRBD2. The CDR3 loop spans 12 amino acids. The J segment lost 1 base and the V segment lost 3 bases, leaving 0 bases of the junction unmatched. CDR1 is DFQATT and CDR2 is SNEGSKA in the germline V gene (reference sequence). The DNA of the CDR3 is TGCAGTGCTAGCGGGAGGTCCTACGAGCAGTACTAC. Translation gives CSASGRSYEQYY.

At least ten counts were recorded for this clonotype. This chain connects TRBV20-1 to TRBJ2-2; D is perhaps TRBD1 or TRBD2 (5 bases each). The CDR3 contains 14 residues. V was shortened by 5 bases and J by 1 base, with 11 bases between the two germline ends. Per the germline V gene, CDR1 is DFQATT and CDR2 is SNEGSKA (reference sequence). For the CDR3, the DNA is TGCAGTGCTTCCGGGACCCTGAACACCGGGGAGCTGTTTTTT. This codes for CSASGTLNTGELFF.

This clonotype was counted ten times or more. This chain joins TRBV20-1 and TRBJ2-5; 11 nucleotides match TRBD1. V lost 6 bases, J lost 5 bases, and 5 bases stayed unmatched. CDR1 DFQATT and CDR2 SNEGSKA come from the germline V gene (reference sequence). CDR3 length: 13 amino acids. CDR3 protein: CSARTGGTETQYF. DNA of the CDR3: TGCAGTGCCCGGACAGGGGGCACGGAGACCCAGTACTTC.

This clonotype was observed at least ten times. The V gene is TRBV30, the J gene TRBJ1-2; tentatively, D is TRBD1 (5 bases). The V end lost 2 bases, the J end lost 4 bases, and 11 bases lay between the germline ends. Germline assignment: CDR1 GTSNPN and CDR2 SVGIG (reference sequence). The CDR3 consists of 13 residues. The DNA for the CDR3 is TGTGCCTGGAGTTCCCAGGGATCCTATGGCTACACCTTC. Protein product: CAWSSQGSYGYTF. The whole variable domain, remainder taken from reference TRBV30 and TRBJ1-2, is SQTIHQWPATLVQPVGSPLSLECTVEGTSNPNLYWYRQAAGRGLQLLFYSVGIGQISSEVPQNLSASRPQDRQFILSSKKLLLSDSGFYLCAWSSQGSYGYTFGSGTRLTVV.

J is TRBJ2-4 and V is TRBV6-1; TRBD1 is a possible D gene (6 bases). CDR1 and CDR2 (germline): MNHNS, SASEGT. This CDR3 is 15 amino acids long. The V end was cut by 3 bases, the J end by 0 bases, with 9 bases between. CDR3 sequence: CASSDRGVAKNIQYF. CDR3 sequence (DNA): TGTGCCAGCAGTGACAGGGGCGTAGCCAAAAACATTCAGTACTTC.

The chain is built from TRBV4-1 and TRBJ1-2, with 7 bases lining up with TRBD1. Germline CDR1 MGHRA, CDR2 YSYEKL. The CDR3 totals 15 residues. V lost 1 base, J lost 8 bases, and 10 bases stayed unmatched. Written as DNA, the CDR3 is TGCGCCAGCAGCCAAGGGGGGACAGCCCGGGAGGGCTACACCTTC. Its translation: CASSQGGTAREGYTF.